This T cell receptor (beta chain) stems from a study of T cells after yellow fever vaccination (dated 2019 in TCRdb). As for the study more broadly: The SMART-Seq v4 Ultra Low Input RNA kit was used to prepare libraries from fractions with low cell numbers. To track T-cell clones before and after primary and booster YFV17D yellow fever vaccination, bulk TCR alpha and beta repertoires were sequenced longitudinally. Blood samples were taken at several timepoints before and after primary and secondary immunization, and bulk PBMC replicates and cell subsets were isolated. The cohort comprised two healthy male donors, one aged 18 to 30 and one aged 30 to 40 years.

Data came from an Illumina NovaSeq 6000. Synthesis of TCR cDNA relied on 5'RACE template switching, a step that introduced a universal primer site along with unique molecular identifiers. cDNA synthesis was primed from both the TCR alpha and TCR beta constant segments. Library amplification used two PCR steps, and the second PCR step added sample barcodes and sequencing adapters. Sequencing of libraries was performed on Illumina HiSeq 2500 (2x100 bp) or NovaSeq (2x150 bp). In the original analysis: Demultiplexing of reads and collapsing into UMI consensus sequences were performed with MIGEC, and V(D)J alignment was carried out with MiXCR. Vaccine-responding clonotypes were defined with edgeR using replicate PBMC samples, requiring FDR below 0.01 and a log2 fold change above 5 up to day 15. CD4 or CD8 identity was assigned to each bulk clonotype according to whether the clonotype was present at higher abundance in the sequenced CD4 repertoire or the sequenced CD8 repertoire. The raw public data were reprocessed by TCRdb itself: fastp quality trimming at Q25, MiXCR clonotype calling, in-frame beta chains only. Records with the same CDR3 protein are collapsed into one entry carrying the most frequent genes and DNA. The authors' filters were not applied to this entry. This sample comprises around 340,000 distinct CDR3 sequences, around 13% of them detected only once. 3.2% of the sample is taken by the ten largest.

Study-wide conclusions, independent of this receptor: Because the study included only two donors, the extent to which the findings can be generalized is limited. Compared with the primary T-cell response, the secondary T-cell response was faster but weaker, reaching its peak on day 5 rather than on day 15. Because abundant contaminating clonotypes from the bulk population could be contained in FACS-sorted repertoires, computational filtering was required. A small fraction of clonotypes showed up in both the CD4 and CD8 compartments, probably as a result of convergent recombination. After the booster, most clones that had expanded after primary vaccination were detected again (nearly 97% of CD4 and around nine tenths of CD8), suggesting broad maintenance of memory.

This clonotype was counted at least ten times. The specificity of this receptor is unknown. Base quality data are lacking; no much larger clone is found one base away. The junction shows trimming of 1 base on V and 13 bases on J, and the gene matches do not reach 6 bases of it. Sequences SGHTA (CDR1) and FQGNSA (CDR2) are obtained from the germline V gene. The CDR3 runs 15 amino acids, cysteine and phenylalanine included. The DNA shown is the 45-base CDR3, in frame from base 1. Sample treatment or condition, as interpreted from the label and publication: live attenuated yellow fever vaccine strain. A standard Ficoll-Paque protocol was used to isolate PBMCs from peripheral blood. CD4 and CD8 T-cell fractions were isolated with Dynabeads CD4 and CD8 positive selection kits. TriZol was used to extract RNA from bulk PBMCs, CD4 and CD8 fractions, and dextramer-positive and dextramer-negative fractions.

The chain joins TRBV7-2 to TRBJ1-6; the central 11 bases match TRBD1. Sequencing used CD4+ T cells sorted from PBMCs, obtained 15 days after the yellow fever booster vaccination. This sequence originates from a man younger than 30 who received the YFV17D yellow fever vaccine. The encoded CDR3 is CASSLVGTGGIPLHF. DNA sequence: TGTGCCAGCAGCTTAGTGGGGACAGGGGGAATCCCCCTCCACTTT. With all but the CDR3 taken from the reference TRBV7-2 and TRBJ1-6 genes, the full variable domain is: GAGVSQSPSNKVTEKGKDVELRCDPISGHTALYWYRQSLGQGLEFLIYFQGNSAPDKSGLPSDRFSAERTGGSVSTLTIQRTQQEDSAVYLCASSLVGTGGIPLHFGNGTRLTVT.